The rows below give T cell receptor beta chains drawn from one sample of a study of T-cell memory formation after mild COVID-19. MiXCR was run by TCRdb on the 5' RACE reads, yielding one entry per CDR3 protein. This table holds some 320,000 distinct CDR3 sequences, 13% to 15% found once. Sequencing input: PBMCs or a T cell subset sorted from them (not recorded which). The receptors stem from a young man who had mild COVID-19 (a few samples of this study predate the infection). Cell type and time point are not known. Each CDR3 is given with its conserved first and last residue. The D gene is left open where the match is weak. Rows may omit the clone size; those that give it use once, few, many or a size class.

>TRBJ1-1|-|TRBV12-3/TRBV12-4|few
TGTGCCAGCAGTTTGGGGCGAGCTTTCTTT
CASSLGRAFF
>TRBJ1-5|-|TRBV6-5|-
TGTGCCAGCAGTTCCCCAGGGGAAGGAGGTCAGCCCCAGCATTTT
CASSSPGEGGQPQHF
>TRBJ2-2|TRBD1|TRBV5-5|-
TGTGCCAGCAGCGTATACAGGGGGAACACCGGGGAGCTGTTTTTT
CASSVYRGNTGELFF
>TRBJ1-5|TRBD1|TRBV27|few
TGTGCCAGCAGTTTCACGCCGACAGGGAATCAGCCCCAGCATTTT
CASSFTPTGNQPQHF
>TRBJ2-3|TRBD2|TRBV20-1|few
TGCAGTGCTAGAGGGGAGCGGGGTTACACAGATACGCAGTATTTT
CSARGERGYTDTQYF
>TRBJ2-7|-|TRBV7-6|many
TGTGCCAGCAGCCCCGGGACCATTTCTTACGAGCAGTACTTC
CASSPGTISYEQYF
>TRBJ2-3|TRBD2|TRBV5-4|many
TGTGCCAGCAGCTCCACCCAGCGGGGGCCCACAGATACGCAGTATTTT
CASSSTQRGPTDTQYF
>TRBJ1-1|-|TRBV20-1|-
TGCAGTGTCCATCCCGGACAGAACACTGAAGCTTTCTTT
CSVHPGQNTEAFF
>TRBJ2-1|-|TRBV5-1|-
TGCGCCAGCAGCTTGAGGGGGGAGAGCTCCTACAATGAGCAGTTCTTC
CASSLRGESSYNEQFF
>TRBJ1-1|-|TRBV19|few
TGTGCCAGTATCCAAGGGGCCACTGAAGCTTTCTTT
CASIQGATEAFF
>TRBJ2-5|-|TRBV20-1|-
TGCAGTGTAGAGGGCCGGGCACAAGAGACCCAGTACTTC
CSVEGRAQETQYF
>TRBJ2-3|-|TRBV21-1|few
TGTGCCAGCAGCCCTCGATTCTTAGCGGGGACCAGGGCAGATACGCAGTATTTT
CASSPRFLAGTRADTQYF
>TRBJ2-1|TRBD1|TRBV6-1|few
TGTGCCAGCAGTGAAACCGGTTTCGGGACAGGGAGCAATGAGCAGTTCTTC
CASSETGFGTGSNEQFF
>TRBJ1-1|-|TRBV24-1|few
TGTGCCACCAGTGATTATTGGAATGGGGGGAACACTGAAGCTTTCTTT
CATSDYWNGGNTEAFF
>TRBJ2-2|-|TRBV27|few
TGTGCCAGCAGTTCCAACAATCTCCTCGGGGAGCTGTTTTTT
CASSSNNLLGELFF
>TRBJ2-5|-|TRBV5-4|few
TGTGCCAGCACCACAGGGAGAGAGACCCAGTACTTC
CASTTGRETQYF
>TRBJ1-3|-|TRBV12-3/TRBV12-4|many
TGTGCCAGCAGCCCCCAACGACAGGCTGGCTCGAACACCATATATTTT
CASSPQRQAGSNTIYF
>TRBJ2-1|-|TRBV28|few
TGTGCCAGCAGTTTGCGAGGTCTAGCCTACAATGAGCAGTTCTTC
CASSLRGLAYNEQFF
>TRBJ1-2|-|TRBV29-1|-
TGCAGCGTTCTAGGAGCTTCCTATGGCTACACCTTC
CSVLGASYGYTF
>TRBJ1-5|-|TRBV7-2|-
TGTGCCAGCAGCCTCCAAGGGAGGTTCAATCAGCCCCAGCATTTT
CASSLQGRFNQPQHF
>TRBJ2-1|-|TRBV5-1|few
TGCGCCAGCAGCTCCAACCCTGAGGTCTATGAGCAGTTCTTC
CASSSNPEVYEQFF
>TRBJ2-3|TRBD2|TRBV6-5|-
TGTGCCAGCATGTCCAGCGGGGCCCGAGATACGCAGTATTTT
CASMSSGARDTQYF
>TRBJ2-1|-|TRBV7-3|few
TGTGCCAGCAGCCCCCGCGGCGGGACCTTGAATGAGCAGTTCTTC
CASSPRGGTLNEQFF
>TRBJ1-2|TRBD1|TRBV9|-
TGTGCCAGCAGCGGGACAGGGGTGTATGGCTACACCTTC
CASSGTGVYGYTF
>TRBJ2-6|TRBD2|TRBV28|few
TGTGCCAGCAGTCCGCGGGGGGCGCTTTTCAAAGGCGCTCCTGGGGCCAACGTCCTGACTTTC
CASSPRGALFKGAPGANVLTF
>TRBJ1-1|-|TRBV7-8|-
TGTGCCAGCAGCTTAGTTGGGGCGTGGGGGACGACTGAAGCTTTCTTT
CASSLVGAWGTTEAFF
>TRBJ2-3|TRBD1|TRBV6-1|many
TGTGCCAGCAGTGAAGCGTCCCGGGACAGGGGGCGAAGCACAGATACGCAGTATTTT
CASSEASRDRGRSTDTQYF
>TRBJ2-1|-|TRBV7-2|-
TGTGCCAGCAGCTTAGCTCCGCCGGGCTCCTACAATGAGCAGTTCTTC
CASSLAPPGSYNEQFF
>TRBJ1-2|TRBD1|TRBV28|few
TGTGCCAGCAGTCCCGGACAGGGTTTTGGCTACACCTTC
CASSPGQGFGYTF
>TRBJ1-6|-|TRBV20-1|few
TGCAGTGCTCCTGTCGGGGGGGAAGGGCCACCCCTCCACTTT
CSAPVGGEGPPLHF
>TRBJ2-3|TRBD1|TRBV7-2|-
TGTGCCAGCAGCTCATCAGGGGGAATCGGAGATACGCAGTATTTT
CASSSSGGIGDTQYF
>TRBJ2-1|TRBD2|TRBV7-8|many
TGTGCCAGCAGGCCAGCGGGGGGCAGCTATGAGCAGTTCTTC
CASRPAGGSYEQFF
>TRBJ1-5|TRBD1|TRBV24-1|few
TGTGCCACCAGTGATGGACAGGGAAGTCAGCCCCAGCATTTT
CATSDGQGSQPQHF
>TRBJ1-4|-|TRBV4-1|-
TGCGCCAGCAGCCAAGATTGGACTAATGAAAAACTGTTTTTT
CASSQDWTNEKLFF
>TRBJ1-1|-|TRBV7-9|many
TGTGCCAGCAGCGGACAGAAGAACACTGAAGCTTTCTTT
CASSGQKNTEAFF
>TRBJ2-7|TRBD1|TRBV11-1|once
TGTGTCAGCAGCTCGCCGCAGGGACAGGGGGGCCACGAGCAGTACTTC
CVSSSPQGQGGHEQYF
>TRBJ1-1|-|TRBV7-2|few
TGTGCCAGCAGCTTAGTAGGGGGTTTTGAGGAGAACACTGAAGCTTTCTTT
CASSLVGGFEENTEAFF
>TRBJ1-2|-|TRBV5-6|-
TGTGCCAGCAGCTTGGGAAGGGACTGGAATGGCTACACCTTC
CASSLGRDWNGYTF
>TRBJ2-3|-|TRBV7-8|few
TGTGCCAGCAGCTTAGTGGGGGGGCTGCCAGATACGCAGTATTTT
CASSLVGGLPDTQYF
>TRBJ1-2|-|TRBV4-1|few
TGCGCCAGCAGCCAAGAAGACACGGGCTACTATGGCTACACCTTC
CASSQEDTGYYGYTF
>TRBJ1-6|TRBD1|TRBV4-1|few
TGCGCCAGCAACGACTTCGCCAGGGGGATAGTATCACCCCTCCACTTT
CASNDFARGIVSPLHF
>TRBJ2-7|TRBD1|TRBV6-2/TRBV6-3|many
TGTGCCAGCCACCGGGACAGTTACGAGCAGTACTTC
CASHRDSYEQYF
>TRBJ2-5|-|TRBV9|few
TGTGCCAGCAGCGCCATCGCATTTCGAGGGGAGACCCAGTACTTC
CASSAIAFRGETQYF
>TRBJ2-7|-|TRBV4-1|-
TGCGCCAGCAGCCAAGGGGACGGTTCCTACGAGCAGTACTTC
CASSQGDGSYEQYF
>TRBJ2-3|-|TRBV9|-
TGTGCCAGCAGCGTAGGGGGCGCCCCTAGCACAGATACGCAGTATTTT
CASSVGGAPSTDTQYF
>TRBJ2-4|-|TRBV5-6|many
TGTGCCAGCAGCCAACAGGGAGCAAACATTCAGTACTTC
CASSQQGANIQYF
>TRBJ1-1|-|TRBV5-1|-
TGCGCCAGCAGCCCAGGACAGACCTCGGCCACTGAAGCTTTCTTT
CASSPGQTSATEAFF
>TRBJ1-2|-|TRBV12-3/TRBV12-4|-
TGTGCCAGCAGTACGACGGTGAGGGATGGCTACACCTTC
CASSTTVRDGYTF
>TRBJ1-4|-|TRBV7-9|many
TGTGCCAGCAGCACCCATGAAAAACTGTTTTTT
CASSTHEKLFF
>TRBJ2-5|-|TRBV5-1|few
TGCGCCAGCAGCCCGGCGGGGTTTGAGACCCAGTACTTC
CASSPAGFETQYF